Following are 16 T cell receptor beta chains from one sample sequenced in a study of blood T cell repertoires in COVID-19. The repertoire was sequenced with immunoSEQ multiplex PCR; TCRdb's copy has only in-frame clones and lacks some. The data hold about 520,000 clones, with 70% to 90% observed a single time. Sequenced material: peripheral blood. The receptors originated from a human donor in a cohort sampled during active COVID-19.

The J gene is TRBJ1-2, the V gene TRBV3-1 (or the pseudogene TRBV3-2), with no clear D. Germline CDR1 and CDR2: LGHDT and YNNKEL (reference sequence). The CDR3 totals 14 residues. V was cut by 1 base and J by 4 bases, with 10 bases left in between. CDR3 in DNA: TGTGCCAGCAGCCAAGGTCGGGATAGCTATGGCTACACCTTC. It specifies CASSQGRDSYGYTF.

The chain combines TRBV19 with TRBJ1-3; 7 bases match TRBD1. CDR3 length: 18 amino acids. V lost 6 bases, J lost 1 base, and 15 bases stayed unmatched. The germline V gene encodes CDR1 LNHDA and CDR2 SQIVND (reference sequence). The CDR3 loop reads CASRMMRQGERSGNTIYF. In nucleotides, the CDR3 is TGTGCCAGTAGGATGATGAGACAGGGCGAAAGGTCTGGAAACACCATATATTTT.

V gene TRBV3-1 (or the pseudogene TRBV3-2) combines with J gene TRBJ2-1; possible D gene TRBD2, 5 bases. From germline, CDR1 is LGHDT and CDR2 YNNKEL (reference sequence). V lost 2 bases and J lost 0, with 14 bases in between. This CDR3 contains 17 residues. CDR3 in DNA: TGTGCCAGCAGCCAACTCCCTTCGGGGAGCTCCTACAATGAGCAGTTCTTC. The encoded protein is CASSQLPSGSSYNEQFF.

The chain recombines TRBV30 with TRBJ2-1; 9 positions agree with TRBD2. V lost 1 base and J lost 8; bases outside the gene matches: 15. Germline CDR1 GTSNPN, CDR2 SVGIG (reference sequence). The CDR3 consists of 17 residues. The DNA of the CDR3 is TGTGCCTGGAGTGGCGGTCGTACGGCGGGAGGGCTTTATGAGCAGTTCTTC. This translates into CAWSGGRTAGGLYEQFF.

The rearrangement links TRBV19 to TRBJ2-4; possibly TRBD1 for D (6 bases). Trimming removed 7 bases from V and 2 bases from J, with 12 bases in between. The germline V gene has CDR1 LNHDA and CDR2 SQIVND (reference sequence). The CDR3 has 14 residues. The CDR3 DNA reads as TGTGCCAGTAAGGACAGCCGCTCCAAAAACATTCAGTACTTC. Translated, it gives CASKDSRSKNIQYF.

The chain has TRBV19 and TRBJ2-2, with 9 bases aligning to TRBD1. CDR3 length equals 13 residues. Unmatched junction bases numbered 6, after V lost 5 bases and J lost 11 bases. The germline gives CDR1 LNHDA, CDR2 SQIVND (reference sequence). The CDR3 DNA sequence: TGTGCCAGTAGTGCACAGGGGGCAGGAGAGCTGTTTTTT. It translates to CASSAQGAGELFF.

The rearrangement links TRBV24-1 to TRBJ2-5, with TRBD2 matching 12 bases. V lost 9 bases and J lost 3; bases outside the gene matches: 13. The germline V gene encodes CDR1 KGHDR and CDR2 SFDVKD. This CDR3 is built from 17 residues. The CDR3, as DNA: TGTGCCACCGGGCAGCGAGGGCTAGCGGGAGGGAAAGAGACCCAGTACTTC. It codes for CATGQRGLAGGKETQYF.

The CDR3, as DNA: TGTGCCTGGAGTCTGGGAGGGACTGACAGTGGCTACACCTTC. Its translation: CAWSLGGTDSGYTF. V is TRBV30 and J is TRBJ1-2, with D maybe TRBD1 (5 bases). The CDR3 has 14 amino acids. V was trimmed by 2 bases and J by 7 bases, leaving 17 bases between them. Germline CDR1 is GTSNPN and CDR2 is SVGIG (reference sequence). The full variable domain, in which reference TRBV30 and TRBJ1-2 provide the parts outside the CDR3, is SQTIHQWPATLVQPVGSPLSLECTVEGTSNPNLYWYRQAAGRGLQLLFYSVGIGQISSEVPQNLSASRPQDRQFILSSKKLLLSDSGFYLCAWSLGGTDSGYTFGSGTRLTVV.

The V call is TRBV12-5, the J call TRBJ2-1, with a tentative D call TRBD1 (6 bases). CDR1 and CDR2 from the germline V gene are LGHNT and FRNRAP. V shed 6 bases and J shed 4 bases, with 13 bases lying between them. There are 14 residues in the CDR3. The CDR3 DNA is TGTGCTAGTGGCCCCGACAGGATATACAATGAGCAGTTCTTC. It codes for CASGPDRIYNEQFF.

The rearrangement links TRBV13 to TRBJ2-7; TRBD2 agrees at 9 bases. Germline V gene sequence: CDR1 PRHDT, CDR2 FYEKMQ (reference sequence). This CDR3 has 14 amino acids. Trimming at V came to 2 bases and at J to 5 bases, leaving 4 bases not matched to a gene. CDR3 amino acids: CASSLYGGRDEQYF. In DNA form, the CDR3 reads TGTGCCAGCAGCTTATATGGCGGGAGGGACGAGCAGTACTTC.

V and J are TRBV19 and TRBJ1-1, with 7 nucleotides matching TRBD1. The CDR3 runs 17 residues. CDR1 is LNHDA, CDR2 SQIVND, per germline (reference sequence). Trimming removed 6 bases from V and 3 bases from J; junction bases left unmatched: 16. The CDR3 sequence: CASRKSLTGQLDTEAFF. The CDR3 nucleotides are TGTGCCAGTAGGAAATCCCTAACGGGACAGCTGGACACTGAAGCTTTCTTT.

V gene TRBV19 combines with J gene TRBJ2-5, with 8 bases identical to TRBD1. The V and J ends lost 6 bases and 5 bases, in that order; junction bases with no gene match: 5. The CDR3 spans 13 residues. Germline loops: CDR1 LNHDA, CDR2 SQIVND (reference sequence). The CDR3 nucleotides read TGTGCCAGTAGGGACAGGGAGGCGGAGACCCAGTACTTC. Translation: CASRDREAETQYF.

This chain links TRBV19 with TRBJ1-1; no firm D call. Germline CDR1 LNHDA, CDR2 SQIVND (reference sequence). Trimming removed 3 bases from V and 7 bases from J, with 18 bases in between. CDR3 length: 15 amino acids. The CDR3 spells CASSMDSGLGVEAFF. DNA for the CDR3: TGTGCCAGTAGTATGGATAGCGGGTTGGGAGTTGAAGCTTTCTTT.

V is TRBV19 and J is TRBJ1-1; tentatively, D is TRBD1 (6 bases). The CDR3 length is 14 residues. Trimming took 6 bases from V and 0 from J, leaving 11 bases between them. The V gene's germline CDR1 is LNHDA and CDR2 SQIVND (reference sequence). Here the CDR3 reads CASRQGPMNTEAFF. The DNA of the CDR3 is TGTGCCAGTAGGCAGGGGCCTATGAACACTGAAGCTTTCTTT.

The CDR3 is CASSQLRPTGRNQPQHF. Written as DNA, the CDR3 is TGTGCCAGCAGCCAACTACGACCGACAGGCCGGAATCAGCCCCAGCATTTT. The chain employs TRBV2 and TRBJ1-5, with a tentative D call TRBD1 (6 bases). The germline V gene encodes CDR1 SNHLY and CDR2 FYNNEI. Deletions cut 6 bases from V and 4 bases from J, with 22 bases between. The CDR3 length is 17 residues.

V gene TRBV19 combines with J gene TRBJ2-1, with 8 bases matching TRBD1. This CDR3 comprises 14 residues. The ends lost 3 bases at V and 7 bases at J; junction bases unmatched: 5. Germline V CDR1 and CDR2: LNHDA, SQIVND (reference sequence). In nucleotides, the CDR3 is TGTGCCAGTAGTATCACAGGACAGGGTAATGAGCAGTTCTTC. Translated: CASSITGQGNEQFF.